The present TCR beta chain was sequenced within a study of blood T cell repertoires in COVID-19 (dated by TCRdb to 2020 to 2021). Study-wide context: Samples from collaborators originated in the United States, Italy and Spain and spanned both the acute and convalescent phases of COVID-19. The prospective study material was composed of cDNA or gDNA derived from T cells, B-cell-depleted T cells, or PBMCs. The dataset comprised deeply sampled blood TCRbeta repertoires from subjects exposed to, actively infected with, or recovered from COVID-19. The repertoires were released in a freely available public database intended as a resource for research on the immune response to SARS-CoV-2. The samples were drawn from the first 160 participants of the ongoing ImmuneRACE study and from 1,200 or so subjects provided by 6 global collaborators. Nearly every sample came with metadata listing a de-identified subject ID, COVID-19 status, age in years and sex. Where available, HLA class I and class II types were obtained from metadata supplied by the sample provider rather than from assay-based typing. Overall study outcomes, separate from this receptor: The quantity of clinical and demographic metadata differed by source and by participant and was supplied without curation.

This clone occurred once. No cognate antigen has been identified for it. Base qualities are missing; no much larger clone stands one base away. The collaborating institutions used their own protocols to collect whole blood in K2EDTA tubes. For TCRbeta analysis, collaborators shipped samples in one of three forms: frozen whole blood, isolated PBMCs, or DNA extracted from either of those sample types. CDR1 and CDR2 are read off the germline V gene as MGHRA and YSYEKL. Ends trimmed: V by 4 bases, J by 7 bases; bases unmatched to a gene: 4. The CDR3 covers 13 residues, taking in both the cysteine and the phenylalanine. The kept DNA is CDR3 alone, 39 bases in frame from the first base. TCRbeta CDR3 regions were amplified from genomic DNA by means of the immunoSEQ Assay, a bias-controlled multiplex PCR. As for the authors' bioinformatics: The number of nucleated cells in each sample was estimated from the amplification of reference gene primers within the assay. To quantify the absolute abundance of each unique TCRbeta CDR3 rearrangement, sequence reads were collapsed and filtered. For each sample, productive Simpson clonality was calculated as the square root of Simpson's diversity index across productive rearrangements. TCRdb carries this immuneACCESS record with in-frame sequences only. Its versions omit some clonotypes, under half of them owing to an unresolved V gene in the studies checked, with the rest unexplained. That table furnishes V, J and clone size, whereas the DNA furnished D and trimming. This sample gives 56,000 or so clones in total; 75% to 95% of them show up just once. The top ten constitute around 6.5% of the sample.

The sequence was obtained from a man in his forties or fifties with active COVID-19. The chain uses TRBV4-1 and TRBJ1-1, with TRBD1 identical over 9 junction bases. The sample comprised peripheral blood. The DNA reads TGCGCCAGCAGCCCGCGGACAGGGGATGAAGCTTTCTTT. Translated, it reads CASSPRTGDEAFF.